This TCR beta chain stems from a study of T cell responses to AZD1222 COVID-19 vaccine. Study context: Second-dose schedules of about 4 or about 12 weeks were combined. General study findings and limits: Donors, mostly white British, included more females; clonal diversity was possibly underestimated.

Produced via immunoSEQ multiplex PCR; TCRdb's table is partial and in-frame only. This sample has about 180,000 clones, with 88% found just once. As to this clone: Its antigen is currently unknown.

Germline V lookup: CDR1 MNHEY, CDR2 SVGAGI. With 7 bases clipped from V and 6 bases from J, the junction kept 10 bases outside the gene matches. CDR3 size: 14 residues. The chain has TRBV6-5 and TRBJ1-1; TRBD1 matches 8 bases. The receptor's source is an adult in good health. The sequencing used peripheral blood, collected on day 0 of AZD1222 vaccination. The CDR3 nucleotides are TGTGCCAGCACCGCAGGTCCAGGGGGCCCTGAAGCTTTCTTT. Amino acid sequence: CASTAGPGGPEAFF.